A selection of T cell receptor beta chains follows, all from one sample in a study of shared clonotypes between healthy human individuals. Clones were read by immunoSEQ multiplex PCR, and TCRdb kept only the in-frame ones, dropping some. The sample shows about 2 million clones, roughly 94% of them seen only once. The material sequenced was naive CD4+ T cells sorted from blood. The receptors stem from a man aged 18 to 29 in good health. Each CDR3 is given with its conserved first and last residue. The D gene is left open where the match is weak. Only some rows state a clone size, as once, few, many or a class for expanded clones.

d_gene	len	v_gene	j_gene	abundance	CDR3nt	CDR3aa
TRBD1	14	TRBV5-1	TRBJ2-7	.	TGCGCCAGCAGCTTGGAACAGGGGGTCTACGAGCAGTACTTC	CASSLEQGVYEQYF
TRBD1	14	TRBV29-1	TRBJ2-7	.	TGCAGCGTTGAACCCGGGACAGGGGGCTACGAGCAGTACTTC	CSVEPGTGGYEQYF
.	11	TRBV7-2	TRBJ1-3	.	TGTGCCAGCAGCCTCGGAAACACCATATATTTT	CASSLGNTIYF
.	14	TRBV25-1	TRBJ2-7	.	TGTGCCAGCAGGGGAACAGGGAAGACGTACGAGCAGTACTTC	CASRGTGKTYEQYF
.	15	TRBV11-2	TRBJ2-7	.	TGTGCCAGCAGCTTAGTAGGCCCTAGCTCCTACGAGCAGTACTTC	CASSLVGPSSYEQYF
.	15	TRBV10-3	TRBJ2-1	.	TGTGCCACCTCCCAGGGGTCCCTCTCCTACAATGAGCAGTTCTTC	CATSQGSLSYNEQFF
.	15	TRBV5-1	TRBJ2-3	once	TGCGCCAGCACCCCCCCCCGACAGAAAGCAGATACGCAGTATTTT	CASTPPRQKADTQYF
.	14	TRBV11-2	TRBJ2-7	.	TGTGCCAGCAGCTTAGTTAAAGGGTGGTACGAGCAGTACTTC	CASSLVKGWYEQYF
.	16	TRBV11-2	TRBJ2-7	.	TGTGCCAGCAGCCATGGGCAGGTCTGGGGGTCCTACGAGCAGTACTTC	CASSHGQVWGSYEQYF
.	14	TRBV11-3	TRBJ2-2	.	TGTGCCAGCAGCCCCGGACGGAACACCGGGGAGCTGTTTTTT	CASSPGRNTGELFF
TRBD2	16	TRBV7-3	TRBJ2-5	.	TGTGCCAGCAGCCCAGGACTAGCGGGGGGACAAGAGACCCAGTACTTC	CASSPGLAGGQETQYF
.	13	TRBV6-1	TRBJ1-6	once	TGTGCCAGCAGTCCGCAGACGGAATCACCCCTCCACTTT	CASSPQTESPLHF
.	12	TRBV6-5	TRBJ2-2	.	TGTGCCAGCAGTTCTAACACCGGGGAGCTGTTTTTT	CASSSNTGELFF
.	14	TRBV6-6	TRBJ2-7	.	TGTGCCAGCAGTGACCTTCGGGAAGCCTACGAGCAGTACTTC	CASSDLREAYEQYF
.	11	TRBV6-5	TRBJ2-3	.	TGTGCCAGCCAGGGAGGAGATACGCAGTATTTT	CASQGGDTQYF
.	14	TRBV6-6	TRBJ1-1	.	TGTGCCAGCAGGCCACAGGGTTCGAACACTGAAGCTTTCTTT	CASRPQGSNTEAFF
.	17	TRBV11-3	TRBJ1-1	.	TGTGCCAGCAGCTTAAAGTGGCCTAGGGTCCCGAACACTGAAGCTTTCTTT	CASSLKWPRVPNTEAFF
TRBD2	13	TRBV6-5	TRBJ2-3	.	TGTGCCAGCAGACTAGCGGGGTCAGATACGCAGTATTTT	CASRLAGSDTQYF
TRBD1	15	TRBV6-4	TRBJ2-5	.	TGTGCCAGCAGACCTGGGACAGCAATCCAAGAGACCCAGTACTTC	CASRPGTAIQETQYF
.	12	TRBV11-2	TRBJ2-2	.	TGTGCCAGCAGCGGACCCGGCCGGGAGCTGTTTTTT	CASSGPGRELFF
.	13	TRBV5-6	TRBJ1-6	.	TGTGCCAGCAGCTTACCTTCGGGGTCACCCCTCCACTTT	CASSLPSGSPLHF
.	16	TRBV7-2	TRBJ1-3	.	TGTGCCAGCAGCTTAGGACAGAGGAGCTCTGGAAACACCATATATTTT	CASSLGQRSSGNTIYF
TRBD2	17	TRBV4-1	TRBJ2-5	.	TGCGCCAGCAGCCAAGACGGGACTAGCGGGGTCCTAGGGTCCCAGTACTTC	CASSQDGTSGVLGSQYF
TRBD1	15	TRBV27	TRBJ1-6	.	TGTGCCAGCAGTGTGTCGACAGGGAACTTTTCACCCCTCCACTTT	CASSVSTGNFSPLHF
TRBD1	15	TRBV4-3	TRBJ1-6	.	TGCGCCAGCAGCCAAGAAGACAGGGGTAATTCACCCCTCCACTTT	CASSQEDRGNSPLHF
.	15	TRBV4-1	TRBJ1-4	many	TGCGCCAGCAGCCGGATTCAGGGCTTTCGTGAAAAACTGTTTTTT	CASSRIQGFREKLFF
.	13	TRBV5-1	TRBJ1-2	once	TGCGCCAGCACCCCGGGGCCTAACTATGGCTACACCTTC	CASTPGPNYGYTF
.	15	TRBV11-2	TRBJ1-2	.	TGTGCCAGCAGCTTAACTAGTTTAGGCGGTTTTGGCTACACCTTC	CASSLTSLGGFGYTF
.	11	TRBV5-1	TRBJ2-7	.	TGCGCCAGCAGCGGCAACTACGAGCAGTACTTC	CASSGNYEQYF
.	14	TRBV5-1	TRBJ2-7	.	TGCGCCAGCAGCTTGGAGGTCAGAAACTACGAGCAGTACTTC	CASSLEVRNYEQYF
.	13	TRBV28	TRBJ1-1	.	TGTGCCAGCAGTTTTGCCTTGAACACTGAAGCTTTCTTT	CASSFALNTEAFF
.	15	TRBV2	TRBJ1-2	.	TGTGCCAGCAGTGCTACCTTTGAGACTAACTATGGCTACACCTTC	CASSATFETNYGYTF
.	15	TRBV19	TRBJ2-7	.	TGTGCCAGTAGTATTAGCCGGGGGCGAGGCGACGAGCAGTACTTC	CASSISRGRGDEQYF
.	15	TRBV10-1	TRBJ2-1	.	TGCGCCAGCAGTGAGGCCGAACTAGGGATCAATGAGCAGTTCTTC	CASSEAELGINEQFF
.	12	TRBV28	TRBJ2-1	.	TGTGCCAGCAGTACCCCTTACAATGAGCAGTTCTTC	CASSTPYNEQFF
TRBD2	15	TRBV15	TRBJ2-7	.	TGTGCCACCAGCAGAGGACTAGCGGGGAACTACGAGCAGTACTTC	CATSRGLAGNYEQYF
TRBD1	15	TRBV7-9	TRBJ1-2	.	TGTGCCAGCAGCTTCGGACAGGCCACTAACTATGGCTACACCTTC	CASSFGQATNYGYTF
TRBD2	13	TRBV5-4	TRBJ2-3	.	TGTGCCAGCAGCATTCGGGGGGGTGGTACGCAGTATTTT	CASSIRGGGTQYF
TRBD1	15	TRBV18	TRBJ1-2	.	TGTGCCAGCTCACCACCGATGGGACAGTACTATGGCTACACCTTC	CASSPPMGQYYGYTF
.	17	TRBV5-1	TRBJ1-2	.	TGCGCCAGCAGCTTCTACGGCACTACCTCCTCTAACTATGGCTACACCTTC	CASSFYGTTSSNYGYTF
TRBD1	17	TRBV28	TRBJ1-2	.	TGTGCCAGCACGAACCCAAGGACAGGGAGGACCAACTATGGCTACACCTTC	CASTNPRTGRTNYGYTF
TRBD1	14	TRBV6-1	TRBJ2-4	.	TGTGCCACCAGGACAGGGCTCGACAAAAACATTCAGTACTTC	CATRTGLDKNIQYF
.	16	TRBV7-2	TRBJ1-4	.	TGTGCCAGCAGCTGGGGGAAGGGGACCCATAATGAAAAACTGTTTTTT	CASSWGKGTHNEKLFF
TRBD1	15	TRBV5-1	TRBJ2-3	.	TGCGCCAGCAGCCAACAGGGGTGGGGCCCAGATACGCAGTATTTT	CASSQQGWGPDTQYF
.	13	TRBV14	TRBJ1-4	.	TGTGCCAGCAGCCGCGGGACTAAGGAAAAACTGTTTTTT	CASSRGTKEKLFF
.	12	TRBV7-9	TRBJ1-1	.	TGTGCCAGCGGCCTGAGGAACACTGAAGCTTTCTTT	CASGLRNTEAFF
.	16	TRBV6-5	TRBJ1-5	.	TGTGCCAGCAGTTCCCAAGGACAATATAGCAATCAGCCCCAGCATTTT	CASSSQGQYSNQPQHF